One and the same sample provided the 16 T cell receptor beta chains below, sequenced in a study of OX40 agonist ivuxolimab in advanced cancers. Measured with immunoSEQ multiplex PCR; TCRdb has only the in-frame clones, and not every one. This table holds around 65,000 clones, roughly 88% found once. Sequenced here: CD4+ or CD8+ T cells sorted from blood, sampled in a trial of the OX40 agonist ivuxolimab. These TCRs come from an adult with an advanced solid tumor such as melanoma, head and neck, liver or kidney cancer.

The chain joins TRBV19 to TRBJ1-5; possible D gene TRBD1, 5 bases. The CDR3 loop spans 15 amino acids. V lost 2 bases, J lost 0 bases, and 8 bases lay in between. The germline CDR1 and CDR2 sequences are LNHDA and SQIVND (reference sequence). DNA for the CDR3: TGTGCCAGTAGTATAACAGGTCCTAGCAATCAGCCCCAGCATTTT. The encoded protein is CASSITGPSNQPQHF.

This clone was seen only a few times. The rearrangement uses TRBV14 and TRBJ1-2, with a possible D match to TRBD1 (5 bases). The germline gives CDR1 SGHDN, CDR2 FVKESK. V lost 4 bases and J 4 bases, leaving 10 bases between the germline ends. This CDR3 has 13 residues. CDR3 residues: CASSPGHPYGYTF. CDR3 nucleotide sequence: TGTGCCAGCAGCCCCGGACATCCCTATGGCTACACCTTC.

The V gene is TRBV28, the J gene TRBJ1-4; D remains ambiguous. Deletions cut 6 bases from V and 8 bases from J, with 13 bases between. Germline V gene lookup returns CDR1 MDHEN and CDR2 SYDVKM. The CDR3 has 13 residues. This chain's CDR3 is CASSGGRREKLFF. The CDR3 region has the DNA TGTGCCAGCAGCGGCGGGAGGAGGGAAAAACTGTTTTTT.

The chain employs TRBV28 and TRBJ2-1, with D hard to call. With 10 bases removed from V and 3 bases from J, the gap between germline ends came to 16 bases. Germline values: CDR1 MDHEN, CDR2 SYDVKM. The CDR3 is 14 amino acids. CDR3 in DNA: TGTGCCACCTGCCGGATGGATCACTACAATGAGCAGTTCTTC. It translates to CATCRMDHYNEQFF.

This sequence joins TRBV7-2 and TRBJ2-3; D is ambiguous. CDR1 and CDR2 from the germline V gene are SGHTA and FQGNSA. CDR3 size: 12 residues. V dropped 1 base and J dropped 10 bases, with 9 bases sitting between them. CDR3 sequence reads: CASSLDLGAQYF. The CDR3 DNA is TGTGCCAGCAGCTTAGATCTAGGCGCGCAGTATTTT.

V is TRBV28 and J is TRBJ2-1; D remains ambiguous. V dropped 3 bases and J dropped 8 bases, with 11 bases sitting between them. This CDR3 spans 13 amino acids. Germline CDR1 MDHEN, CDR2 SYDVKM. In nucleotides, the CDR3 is TGTGCCAGCAGTTTCTTGGACGTCGATGAGCAGTTCTTC. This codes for CASSFLDVDEQFF.

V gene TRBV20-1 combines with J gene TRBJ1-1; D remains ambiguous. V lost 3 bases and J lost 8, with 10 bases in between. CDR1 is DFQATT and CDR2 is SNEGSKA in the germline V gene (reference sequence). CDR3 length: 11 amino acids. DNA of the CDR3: TGCAGTGCTAGGACCGAAGACGAAGCTTTCTTT. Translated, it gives CSARTEDEAFF.

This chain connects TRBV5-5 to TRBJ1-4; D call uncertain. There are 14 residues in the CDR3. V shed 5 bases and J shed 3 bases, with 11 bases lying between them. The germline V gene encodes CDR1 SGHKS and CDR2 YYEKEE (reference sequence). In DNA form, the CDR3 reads TGTGCCAGCAGGGATAAGGGAGCTAATGAAAAACTGTTTTTT. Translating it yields CASRDKGANEKLFF.

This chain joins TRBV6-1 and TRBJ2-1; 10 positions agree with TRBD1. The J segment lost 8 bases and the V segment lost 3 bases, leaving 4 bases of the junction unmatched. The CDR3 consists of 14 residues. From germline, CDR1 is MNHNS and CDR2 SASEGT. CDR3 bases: TGTGCCAGCAGTGAGACAGGGGGCAGGGATGAGCAGTTCTTC. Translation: CASSETGGRDEQFF.

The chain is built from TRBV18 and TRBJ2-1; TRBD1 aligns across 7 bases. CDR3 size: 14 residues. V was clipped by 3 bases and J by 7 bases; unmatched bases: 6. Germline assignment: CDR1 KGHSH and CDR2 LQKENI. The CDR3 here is CASSPLTGINEQFF. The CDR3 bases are TGTGCCAGCTCACCTCTGACAGGGATAAATGAGCAGTTCTTC.

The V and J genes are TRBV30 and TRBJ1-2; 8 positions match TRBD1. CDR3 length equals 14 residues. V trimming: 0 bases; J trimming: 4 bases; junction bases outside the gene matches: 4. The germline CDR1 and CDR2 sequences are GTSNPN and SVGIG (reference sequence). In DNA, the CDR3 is TGTGCCTGGAGTGTTGGACAGGGAAGCTATGGCTACACCTTC. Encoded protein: CAWSVGQGSYGYTF.

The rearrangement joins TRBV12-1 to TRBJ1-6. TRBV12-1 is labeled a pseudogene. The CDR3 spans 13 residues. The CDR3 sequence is CASRGSRNSPLHF. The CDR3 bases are TGTGCCAGCAGGGGGTCTAGGAACTCACCCCTCCACTTT.

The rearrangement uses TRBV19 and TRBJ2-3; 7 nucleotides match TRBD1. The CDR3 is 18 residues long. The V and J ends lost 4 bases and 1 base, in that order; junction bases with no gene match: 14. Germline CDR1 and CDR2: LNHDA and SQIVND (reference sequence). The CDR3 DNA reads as TGTGCCAGTAGTACCCGGAGACAGGGAGCATCCGGCACAGATACGCAGTATTTT. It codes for CASSTRRQGASGTDTQYF.

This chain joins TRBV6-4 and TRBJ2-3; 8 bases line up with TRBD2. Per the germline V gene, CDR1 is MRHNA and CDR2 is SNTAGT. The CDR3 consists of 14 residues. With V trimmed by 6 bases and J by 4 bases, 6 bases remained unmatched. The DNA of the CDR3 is TGTGCCAGCAGAACGAGCGGGAGCGCAGATACGCAGTATTTT. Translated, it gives CASRTSGSADTQYF.

In nucleotides, the CDR3 is TGTGCCAGCAGCCGCTCCGACAGGGACCCTAACGAGCAGTACTTC. Residues: CASSRSDRDPNEQYF. The chain combines TRBV4-2 with TRBJ2-7, with 7 bases identical to TRBD1. Trimming took 4 bases from V and 5 from J; bases not matched to a gene: 11. Germline lookup yields CDR1 LGHNA and CDR2 YNFKEQ. The CDR3 has 15 residues.

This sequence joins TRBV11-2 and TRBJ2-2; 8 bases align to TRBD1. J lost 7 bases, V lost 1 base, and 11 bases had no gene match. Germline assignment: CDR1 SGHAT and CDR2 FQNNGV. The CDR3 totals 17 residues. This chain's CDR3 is CASSLVKDRVMIGELFF. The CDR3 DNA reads TGTGCCAGCAGCTTAGTTAAGGACAGGGTGATGATCGGGGAGCTGTTTTTT.